This TCR beta chain was recovered during a study of low-dose radiotherapy and immunotherapy resistance in tumors. Looking at the study overall: Cohort 2, a group dosed every two weeks at 1 Gy per fraction, received 13 Gy in total over 26 weeks. Every six weeks patients received intravenous ipilimumab 1 mg/kg, and every two weeks they received intravenous nivolumab 240 mg.

The time point denotes: after trial treatment. Treatment: LDRT plus nivolumab, ipilimumab, low-dose cyclophosphamide and aspirin (RACIN trial). Nivolumab, ipilimumab, aspirin, low-dose cyclophosphamide and low-dose radiotherapy were given to donors. As a condition of eligibility, patients had advanced solid tumors lacking tumor-infiltrating lymphocytes. TCR amplification ran 20 PCR cycles using constant-region and V-primer adapter primers. Each CDR3 protein is one row after TCRdb ran MiXCR on the reads. The table lists some 52,000 distinct CDR3 sequences, 33% of them singletons. Germline V lookup: CDR1 SGHRS, CDR2 YFSETQ. The ends were cut back, 7 bases at V and 0 bases at J, with 14 bases in the middle. This CDR3 contains 15 residues.

J is TRBJ2-1 and V is TRBV5-1; D is perhaps TRBD1 (7 bases). This receptor was taken from a male donor with rectosigmoid adenocarcinoma. Here the sequenced sample was PBMCs, taken after low-dose radiotherapy plus immunotherapy. The CDR3 sequence is CASGAGGTSYNEQFF. The CDR3 DNA is TGCGCCAGCGGGGCAGGGGGGACCTCCTACAATGAGCAGTTCTTC.